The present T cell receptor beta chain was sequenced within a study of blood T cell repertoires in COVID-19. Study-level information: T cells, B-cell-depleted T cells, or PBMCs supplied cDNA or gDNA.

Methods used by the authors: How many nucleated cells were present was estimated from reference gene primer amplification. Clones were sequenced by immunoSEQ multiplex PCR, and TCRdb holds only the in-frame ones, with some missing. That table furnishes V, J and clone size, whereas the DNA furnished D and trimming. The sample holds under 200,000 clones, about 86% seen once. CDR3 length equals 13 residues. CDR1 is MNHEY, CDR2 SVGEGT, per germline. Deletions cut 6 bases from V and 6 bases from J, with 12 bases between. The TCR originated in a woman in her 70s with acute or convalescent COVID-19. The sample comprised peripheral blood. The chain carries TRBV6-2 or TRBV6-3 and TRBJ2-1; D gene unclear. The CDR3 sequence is CASRPPGGNEQFF. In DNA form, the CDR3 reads TGTGCCAGCAGGCCTCCCGGCGGCAATGAGCAGTTCTTC.